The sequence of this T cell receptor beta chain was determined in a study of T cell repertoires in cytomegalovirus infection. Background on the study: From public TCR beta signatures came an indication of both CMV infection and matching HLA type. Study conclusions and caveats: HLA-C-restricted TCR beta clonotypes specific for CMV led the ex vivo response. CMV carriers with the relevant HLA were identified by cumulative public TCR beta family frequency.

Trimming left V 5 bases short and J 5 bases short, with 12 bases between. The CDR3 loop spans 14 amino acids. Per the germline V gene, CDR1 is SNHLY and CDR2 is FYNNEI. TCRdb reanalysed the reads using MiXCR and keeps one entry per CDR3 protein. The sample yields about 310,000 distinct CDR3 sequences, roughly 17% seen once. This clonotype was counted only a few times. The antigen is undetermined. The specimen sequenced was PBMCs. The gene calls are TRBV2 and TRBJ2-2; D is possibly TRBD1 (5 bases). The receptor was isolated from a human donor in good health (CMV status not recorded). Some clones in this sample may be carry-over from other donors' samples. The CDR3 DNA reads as TGTGCCAGCAGTCCGACAGCGATTACCGGGGAGCTGTTTTTT. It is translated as CASSPTAITGELFF.